Listed below are T cell receptor beta chains from one sample, sequenced in a study of resident and recirculating memory T cells in vitiligo. The table came from immunoSEQ multiplex PCR; TCRdb's copy has only in-frame clones and leaves some out. This table has 40,000 to 50,000 clones, around 90% appearing once. Sequencing used blood. The receptors derive from a male donor with vitiligo. The CDR3 runs from the conserved cysteine through the conserved F or W. Fields, in order: J gene, V gene, D gene, clone size, CDR3 DNA, CDR3 protein. The D gene is left open where the match is weak. Size is stated for part of the rows, as once, few or many counts, or as a class when the clone is expanded.

TRBJ2-2 TRBV9 TRBD2 - TGTGCCAGCAGCGCCTCTCCGGGAGGAAACACCGGGGAGCTGTTTTTT CASSASPGGNTGELFF
TRBJ1-2 TRBV7-2 - once TGTGCCAGCAGCTTAGGGGGGGGCGATGGCTACACCTTC CASSLGGGDGYTF
TRBJ1-1 TRBV7-2 - - TGTGCCAGCAGCCCCAGGGGCTGGGGCACTGAAGCTTTCTTT CASSPRGWGTEAFF
TRBJ2-2 TRBV9 - - TGTGCCAGCAGCGTAGGAGGAGTCGGGGAGCTGTTTTTT CASSVGGVGELFF
TRBJ2-1 TRBV7-8 TRBD2 - TGTGCCAGCAGCTTAGTCGGGGGACTAGGCGACAATGAGCAGTTCTTC CASSLVGGLGDNEQFF
TRBJ2-3 TRBV5-1 TRBD1 - TGCGCCAGCAGCTTGCAGGGGGCTGGGGATACGCAGTATTTT CASSLQGAGDTQYF
TRBJ2-1 TRBV30 - - TGTGCCTGGTCCTCCGTCTGGGGCGGCCGGAATGAGCAGTTCTTC CAWSSVWGGRNEQFF
TRBJ2-3 TRBV27 TRBD2 - TGTGCCAGCAGACTAGCGGGGGTCGCAGATACGCAGTATTTT CASRLAGVADTQYF
TRBJ2-5 TRBV20-1 - once TGCAGTGCTCAGGGCTTTGCCCAGTACTTC CSAQGFAQYF
TRBJ1-1 TRBV19 - - TGTGCCAGTAGTCTGAGGGGAGGGAACACTGAAGCTTTCTTT CASSLRGGNTEAFF
TRBJ1-3 TRBV2 TRBD1 - TGTGCCAGGCACGACAGGGCGAGCCCGGGAAACACCATATATTTT CARHDRASPGNTIYF
TRBJ2-7 TRBV7-2 - - TGTGCCAGCAGCTTACGAAGTAGGGGCTACGAGCAGTACTTC CASSLRSRGYEQYF
TRBJ1-6 TRBV6-5 - - TGTGCTTCAGGGTTGTGGGGTTCACCCCTCCACTTT CASGLWGSPLHF
TRBJ2-1 TRBV9 TRBD2 - TGTGCCAGCAGCCCAAATAGCGGGAGGCAGTTCTTC CASSPNSGRQFF
TRBJ1-5 TRBV25-1 - - TGTGCCAGCAGCAATTACAGGGCGAATCAGCCCCAGCATTTT CASSNYRANQPQHF
TRBJ2-5 TRBV10-3 - - TGTGCCATCAGTGGATTAGGGGGGGCTACTCAAGAGACCCAGTACTTC CAISGLGGATQETQYF
TRBJ1-2 TRBV6-6 - - TGTGCCAGCAGGACAGGCAACTATGGCTACACCTTC CASRTGNYGYTF
TRBJ2-2 TRBV28 - - TGTGCCAGCAGCATAACTCGGGGTAGCGAACGACCCGGGGAGCTGTTTTTT CASSITRGSERPGELFF
TRBJ1-1 TRBV6-1 - - TGTGCCAGTCTAGAACAGGTTTCTGAAGCTTTCTTT CASLEQVSEAFF
TRBJ2-7 TRBV5-1 - - TGCGCCAGCAGGTTATTGTCCACCCCAGTTTACGAGCAGTACTTC CASRLLSTPVYEQYF
TRBJ1-2 TRBV6-5 TRBD1 - TGTGCCAGCAGTTACGGGACAGGGTTTGGCTACACCTTC CASSYGTGFGYTF
TRBJ2-3 TRBV5-1 TRBD2 - TGCGCCAGCAGCTTGGGGCTAGCGGGCACAGATACGCAGTATTTT CASSLGLAGTDTQYF
TRBJ1-2 TRBV27 - - TGTGCCAGCAGTTTCGGGACAACCTATGGCTACACCTTC CASSFGTTYGYTF
TRBJ1-3 TRBV5-6 TRBD1 - TGTGCCAGCAGCACAACAGGGGGAGAGGCTGGAAACACCATATATTTT CASSTTGGEAGNTIYF
TRBJ2-7 TRBV7-2 - - TGTGCCAGCAGCCCCAGAGGCCAGTCGACCTCCTACGAGCAGTACTTC CASSPRGQSTSYEQYF
TRBJ2-5 TRBV7-2 - once TGTGCAAGCACCAGTCCGCTTGAGACCCAGTACTTC CASTSPLETQYF
TRBJ1-1 TRBV4-3 TRBD1 - TGCGCCAGCAGCCAGGGGACAGTGAACACTGAAGCTTTCTTT CASSQGTVNTEAFF
TRBJ1-1 TRBV5-1 - - TGCGCCAGCAGCCCACCGGGGACTGAAGCTTTCTTT CASSPPGTEAFF
TRBJ2-5 TRBV18 TRBD2 - TGTGCCAGCTCACCACGCGGGACTAGCGGGCCGGGGGCCCAGTACTTC CASSPRGTSGPGAQYF
TRBJ1-3 TRBV30 - once TGTGCCTGGACAACCAGGGGCCTCTCTGGAAACACCATATATTTT CAWTTRGLSGNTIYF
TRBJ2-1 TRBV12-5 TRBD2 - TGTGCTAGTGGCTCTAGACTAGCGGGGGGGCCAAACAATGAGCAGTTCTTC CASGSRLAGGPNNEQFF
TRBJ1-2 TRBV18 TRBD1 - TGTGCCAGCTCACAGCCCGGGACAGGGGACCTAGAGGGCTACACCTTC CASSQPGTGDLEGYTF
TRBJ2-5 TRBV25-1 TRBD2 - TGTGCCAGCAGTACGAGCGGGGGTTGGGAGACCCAGTACTTC CASSTSGGWETQYF
TRBJ1-4 TRBV11-2 - - TGTGCCAGCAACCAACAGGGATTTGCTGAAAAACTGTTTTTT CASNQQGFAEKLFF
TRBJ1-2 TRBV9 - - TGTGCCAGCAGCGTAGACAGCAACTATGGCTACACCTTC CASSVDSNYGYTF
TRBJ2-7 TRBV27 TRBD1 once TGTGCCAGCAGGAGGGACAGTTCCTACGAGCAGTACTTC CASRRDSSYEQYF